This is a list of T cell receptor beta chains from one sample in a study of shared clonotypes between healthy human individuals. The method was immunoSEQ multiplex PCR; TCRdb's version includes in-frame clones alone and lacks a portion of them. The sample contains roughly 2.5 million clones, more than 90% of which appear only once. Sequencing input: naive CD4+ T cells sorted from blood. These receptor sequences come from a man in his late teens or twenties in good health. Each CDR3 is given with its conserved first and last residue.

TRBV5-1	CASSLGSTGENQPQHF
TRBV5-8	CASSLQRIYGYTF
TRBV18	CASSPRTSYNEQFF
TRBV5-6	CASSFIQGGTDTQYF
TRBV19	CASKLVEATYGYTF
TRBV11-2	CASSSRQGNYGYTF
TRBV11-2	CASSQLTSGREGEQYF
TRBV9	CASSVEEKDEQFF
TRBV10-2	CASSDLGPNTEAFF
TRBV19	CASTAGLVQGYTF
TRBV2	CASSPTSGGAGSTDTQYF
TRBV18	CASSGGTSGLYEQYF
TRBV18	CASSPIAGQGVEAFF
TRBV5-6	CASRSRGAPGFF
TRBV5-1	CASSPGTGGTYEQYF
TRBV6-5	CASSDTGLGNTIYF
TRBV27	CASSLTGGTEAFF
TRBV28	CASGTGALGNQPQHF
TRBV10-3	CAIRVGQGDTGELFF
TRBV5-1	CASSLGLAGINEQYF
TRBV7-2	CASRPGGTEYTGELFF
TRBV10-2	CASKPSSYNEQFF
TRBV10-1	CASSDGTSVNEQFF
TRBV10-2	CASSEPRQNTGELFF
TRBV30	CAWSPGTGTDTEAFF
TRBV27	CASSFWKEIDTQYF
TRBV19	CASSIGGTGGYEQYF
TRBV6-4	CASSTSGPSYEQYF
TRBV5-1	CASSLTPGVNTEAFF
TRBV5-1	CASRPGQGYSGANVLTF
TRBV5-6	CASSLAMGQVPYEQYF
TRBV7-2	CASSWGQGNYGYTF
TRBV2	CASSAGGSTNEKLFF
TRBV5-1	CASTKGTGNTGELFF
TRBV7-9	CASSQVPGQGHNSPLHF
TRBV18	CASSGPGAGANVLTF
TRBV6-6	CASSYGQTDSPLHF
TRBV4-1	CASSPGEWGGTDTQYF
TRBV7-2	CASSLTSGRTDTQYF
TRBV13	CASSLNPSPGRTEAFF
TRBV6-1	CASSFQGGNTEAFF
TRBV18	CASSPVTSREGYGYTF
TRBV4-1	CASSHAVETQYF
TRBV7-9	CASSSPSGSSYEQYF
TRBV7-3	CASSPRVAGGRGDTQYF
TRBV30	CAWNRGRTNEKLFF
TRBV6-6	CASSMGQNNSPLHF
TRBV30	CAWRPGTFNTEAFF
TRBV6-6	CASSPGQGLSYNEQFF
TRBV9	CASSEWDSNQPQHF
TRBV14	CASSQRTGGSKNIQYF
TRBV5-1	CASSLGDKGTGELFF
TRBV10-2	CASRPGDTNSPLHF
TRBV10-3	CAISDSRPENTEAFF
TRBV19	CATRTAGRAEKLFF
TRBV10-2	CASSEAGRGLYEQYF
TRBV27	CASSSGNLLVNNEQFF
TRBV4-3	CASSQGRGAGNTIYF
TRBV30	CAWSTHLNEQFF
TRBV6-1	CASHDKAYNSPLHF